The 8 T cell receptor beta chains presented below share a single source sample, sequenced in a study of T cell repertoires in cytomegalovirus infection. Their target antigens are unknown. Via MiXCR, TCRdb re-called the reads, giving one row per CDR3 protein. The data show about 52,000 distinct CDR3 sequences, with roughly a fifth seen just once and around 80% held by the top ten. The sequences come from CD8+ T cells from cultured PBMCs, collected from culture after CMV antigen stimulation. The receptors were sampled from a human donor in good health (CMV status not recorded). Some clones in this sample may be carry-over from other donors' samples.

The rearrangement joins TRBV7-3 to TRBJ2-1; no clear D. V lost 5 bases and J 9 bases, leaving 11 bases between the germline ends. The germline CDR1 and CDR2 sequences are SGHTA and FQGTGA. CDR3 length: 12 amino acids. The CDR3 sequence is CASSRAMGEQFF. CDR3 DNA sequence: TGTGCCAGCAGCCGGGCCATGGGTGAGCAGTTCTTC. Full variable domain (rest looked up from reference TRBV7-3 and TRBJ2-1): GAGVSQTPSNKVTEKGKYVELRCDPISGHTALYWYRQSLGQGPEFLIYFQGTGAADDSGLPNDRFFAVRPEGSVSTLKIQRTERGDSAVYLCASSRAMGEQFFGPGTRLTVL.

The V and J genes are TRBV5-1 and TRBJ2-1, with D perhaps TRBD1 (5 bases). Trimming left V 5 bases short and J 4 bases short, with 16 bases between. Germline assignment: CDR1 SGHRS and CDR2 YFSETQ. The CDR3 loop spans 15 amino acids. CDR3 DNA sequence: TGCGCCAGCAGGCAGGGAAGATCCTTTTACAATGAGCAGTTCTTC. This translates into CASRQGRSFYNEQFF.

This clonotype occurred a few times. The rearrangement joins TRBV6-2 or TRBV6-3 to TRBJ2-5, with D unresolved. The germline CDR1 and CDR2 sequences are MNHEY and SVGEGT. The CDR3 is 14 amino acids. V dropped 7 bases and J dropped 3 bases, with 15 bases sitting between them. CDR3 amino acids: CASTNRHWEETQYF. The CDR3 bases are TGTGCCAGCACCAACAGACATTGGGAAGAGACCCAGTACTTC.

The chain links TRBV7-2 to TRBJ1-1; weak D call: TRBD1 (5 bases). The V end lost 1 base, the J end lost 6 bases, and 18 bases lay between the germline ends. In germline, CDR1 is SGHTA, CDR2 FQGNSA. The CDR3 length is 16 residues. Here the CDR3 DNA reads TGTGCCAGCAGCTTAGTCGGGGACTCCCCTGACGCTGAAGCTTTCTTT. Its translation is CASSLVGDSPDAEAFF.

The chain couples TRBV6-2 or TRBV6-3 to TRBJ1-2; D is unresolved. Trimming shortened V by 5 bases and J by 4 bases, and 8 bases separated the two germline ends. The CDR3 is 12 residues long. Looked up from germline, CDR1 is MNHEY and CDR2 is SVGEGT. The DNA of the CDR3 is TGTGCCAGCAGTCCGAGTACCTATGGCTACACCTTC. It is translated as CASSPSTYGYTF.

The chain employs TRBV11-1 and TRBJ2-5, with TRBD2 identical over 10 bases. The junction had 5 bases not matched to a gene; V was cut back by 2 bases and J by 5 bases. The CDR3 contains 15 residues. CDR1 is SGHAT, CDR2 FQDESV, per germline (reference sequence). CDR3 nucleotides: TGTGCCAGCAGCTTACTAGCGGGGGAGGTGGAGACCCAGTACTTC. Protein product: CASSLLAGEVETQYF.

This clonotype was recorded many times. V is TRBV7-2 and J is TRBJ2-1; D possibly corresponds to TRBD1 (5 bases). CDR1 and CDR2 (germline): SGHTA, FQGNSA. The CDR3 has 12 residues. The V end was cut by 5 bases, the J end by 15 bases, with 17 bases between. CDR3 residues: CASSPRTLTAFF. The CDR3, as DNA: TGTGCCAGCAGCCCGCGGACACTTACGGCGTTCTTC. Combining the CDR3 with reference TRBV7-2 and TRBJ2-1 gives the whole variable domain GAGVSQSPSNKVTEKGKDVELRCDPISGHTALYWYRQSLGQGLEFLIYFQGNSAPDKSGLPSDRFSAERTGGSVSTLTIQRTQQEDSAVYLCASSPRTLTAFFGPGTRLTVL.

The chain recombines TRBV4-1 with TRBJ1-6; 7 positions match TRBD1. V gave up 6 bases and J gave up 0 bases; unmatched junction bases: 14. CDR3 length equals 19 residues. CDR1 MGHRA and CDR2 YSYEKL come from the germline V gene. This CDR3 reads CASRISTGKSSSYNSPLHF. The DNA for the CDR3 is TGCGCCAGCAGAATATCGACAGGGAAAAGTAGCTCCTATAATTCACCCCTCCACTTT.